Listed below are T cell receptor beta chains from one sample, sequenced in a study of radiation and T cells in renal cell carcinoma. Profiling relied on immunoSEQ multiplex PCR, and the TCRdb table lists in-frame clones only, not all of them. The repertoire has about 150,000 clones, 87% of them found once; the top ten carry 10% to 15%. The sequenced sample was blood, obtained from a patient whose treatment included radiotherapy and nephrectomy. Receptors were obtained from a woman in her 50s with renal cell carcinoma. CDR3s include the opening cysteine and the closing phenylalanine or tryptophan. D genes are given only for firm matches. Expanded clones get a size class; other rows say once, few or many, or leave the size out.

clone_size j_call d_call v_call cdr3_nt cdr3_aa
. TRBJ2-3 . TRBV29-1 TGCAGCGTTGTGGGGGGTAGCACAGATACGCAGTATTTT CSVVGGSTDTQYF
. TRBJ1-2 . TRBV30 TGTGCCTGGATTAATAGCGGGATCTATGGCTACACCTTC CAWINSGIYGYTF
. TRBJ1-1 TRBD1 TRBV5-1 TGCGCCAGCAGCTTGGGAGGGGGCGAGGGGGACACTGAAGCTTTCTTT CASSLGGGEGDTEAFF
. TRBJ1-4 . TRBV9 TGTGCCAGCAGCGTCGCAGGAGGAAATGAAAAACTGTTTTTT CASSVAGGNEKLFF
. TRBJ2-1 TRBD2 TRBV7-6 TGTGCCAGCAGCTCTCAGCGGGGGGTCTACAATGAGCAGTTCTTC CASSSQRGVYNEQFF
once TRBJ1-3 . TRBV5-1 TGCGCCAGCAGCGAGGGTCATACGAGCTCTGGAAACACCATATATTTT CASSEGHTSSGNTIYF
. TRBJ1-4 . TRBV5-1 TGCGCCAGCAGCCAGGACAGAACTAATGAAAAACTGTTTTTT CASSQDRTNEKLFF
. TRBJ2-3 TRBD2 TRBV7-9 TGTGCCAGCAGCTTACGAGCGGGGGCAGGCACAGATACGCAGTATTTT CASSLRAGAGTDTQYF
. TRBJ1-2 . TRBV6-5 TGTGCCAGCAGTTACGTGGGGGGCGGACGTGGCTACACCTTC CASSYVGGGRGYTF
. TRBJ1-5 . TRBV6-5 TGTGCCAGCACGGAAGGGAATCAGCCCCAGCATTTT CASTEGNQPQHF
. TRBJ2-1 TRBD2 TRBV30 TGTGCCTGGAGTCCCGGGACTAGCGGGGGACAGCAGTTCTTC CAWSPGTSGGQQFF
. TRBJ2-3 TRBD1 TRBV7-8 TGTGCCAGCAGCCCCGACAGGGGGCTAAAAGATACGCAGTATTTT CASSPDRGLKDTQYF
once TRBJ2-2 . TRBV6-5 TGTGCCAGCAGTTACACAACAGGGTTCGGGGAGCTGTTTTTT CASSYTTGFGELFF
. TRBJ2-4 . TRBV6-5 TGTGCCAGCAAACAAGGTCGCGGCATTCAGTACTTC CASKQGRGIQYF
. TRBJ2-1 . TRBV5-1 TGCGCCAGCAGCTTGGGAGCTGAGTCCTACAATGAGCAGTTCTTC CASSLGAESYNEQFF
few TRBJ1-1 . TRBV4-2 TGTGCCAGCAGCCAAGTAGGGGTAACTGAAGCTTTCTTT CASSQVGVTEAFF
. TRBJ1-1 . TRBV6-1 TGTGCCAGCAGTGCAATCGCCCTGAACACTGAAGCTTTCTTT CASSAIALNTEAFF
few TRBJ1-1 . TRBV2 TGTGCCATCATCAGGCGCGGAGGGAACACTGAAGCTTTCTTT CAIIRRGGNTEAFF
. TRBJ1-5 . TRBV12-1 TGTGCCAGCAGCAATACTGGCCCTTATAGCAATCAGCCCCAGCATTTT CASSNTGPYSNQPQHF
. TRBJ1-4 TRBD1 TRBV19 TGTGCCAGTAGTACTCCGGACAGGGGAAAACTGTTTTTT CASSTPDRGKLFF
. TRBJ2-7 . TRBV14 TGTGCCAGCAGCCAAGATAGAGCGGGTACCTACGAGCAGTACTTC CASSQDRAGTYEQYF
. TRBJ2-1 TRBD2 TRBV18 TGTGCCAGCTCATCGGCCGGGACTAGGGGCGTTTGGGAGCAGTTCTTC CASSSAGTRGVWEQFF
. TRBJ1-2 TRBD1 TRBV6-5 TGTGCCAGCAGTGCAACGGGACAGGGCAACTATGGCTACACCTTC CASSATGQGNYGYTF
. TRBJ2-3 . TRBV9 TGTGCCAGCAGCCCACGGACGGGGGCCCGCACAGATACGCAGTATTTT CASSPRTGARTDTQYF
. TRBJ2-1 TRBD2 TRBV7-8 TGTGCCAGCAGCGGGGGGGTGAGCGGAATTACGGCGGGGAGACGTGAGCAGTTCTTC CASSGGVSGITAGRREQFF
. TRBJ2-3 . TRBV19 TGTGCCAGTAGTCTCCAGTTTGACCCAATCGATACGCAGTATTTT CASSLQFDPIDTQYF